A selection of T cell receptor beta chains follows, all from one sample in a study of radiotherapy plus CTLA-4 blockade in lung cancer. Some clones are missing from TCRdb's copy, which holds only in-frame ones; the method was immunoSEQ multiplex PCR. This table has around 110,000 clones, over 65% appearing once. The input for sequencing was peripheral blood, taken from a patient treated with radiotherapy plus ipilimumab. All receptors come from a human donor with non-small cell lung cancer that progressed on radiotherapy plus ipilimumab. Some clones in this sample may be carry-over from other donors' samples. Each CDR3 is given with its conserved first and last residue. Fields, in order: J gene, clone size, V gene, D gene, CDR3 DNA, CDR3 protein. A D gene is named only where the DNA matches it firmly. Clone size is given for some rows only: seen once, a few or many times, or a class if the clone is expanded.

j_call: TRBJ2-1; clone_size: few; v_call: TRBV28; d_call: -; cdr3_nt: TGTGCCAGCAGTCAGAGACAGTTCGTGGTAGATGAGCAGTTCTTC; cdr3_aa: CASSQRQFVVDEQFF
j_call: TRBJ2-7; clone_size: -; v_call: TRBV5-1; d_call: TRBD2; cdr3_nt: TGCGCCAGCAGTGGGACTAGCTCCTACGAGCAGTACTTC; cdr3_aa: CASSGTSSYEQYF
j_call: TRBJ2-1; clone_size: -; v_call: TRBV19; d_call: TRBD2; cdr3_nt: TGTGCCAGCTCTAGACTAGCAGGCAATGAGCAGTTCTTC; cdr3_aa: CASSRLAGNEQFF
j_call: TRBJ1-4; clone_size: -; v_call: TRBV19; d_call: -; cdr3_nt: TGTGCCACGAACCGACACCTTGCAACTAATGAAAAACTGTTTTTT; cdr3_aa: CATNRHLATNEKLFF
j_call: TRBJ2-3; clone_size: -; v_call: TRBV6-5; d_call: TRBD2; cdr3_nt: TGTGCCAGCAGTTACTCGATGGGGAGGGCAGATACGCAGTATTTT; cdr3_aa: CASSYSMGRADTQYF
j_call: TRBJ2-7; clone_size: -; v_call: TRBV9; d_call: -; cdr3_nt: TGTGCCAGCAGTCAAGGGGGGGCCAAGCAGTACGAGCAGTACTTC; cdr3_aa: CASSQGGAKQYEQYF
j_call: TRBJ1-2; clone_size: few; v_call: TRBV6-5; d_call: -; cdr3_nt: TGTGCCAGCAGCCTTGGAGGGCCGAATGGCTACACCTTC; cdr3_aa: CASSLGGPNGYTF
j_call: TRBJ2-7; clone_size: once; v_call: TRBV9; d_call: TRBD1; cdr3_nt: TGTGCCAGCAGCGGGGACAGCAGGCTCCACGAGCAGAACTTC; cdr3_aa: CASSGDSRLHEQNF
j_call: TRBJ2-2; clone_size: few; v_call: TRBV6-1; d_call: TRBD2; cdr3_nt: TGTGCCAGCAGTGAAGGGACTAGCGGGGTAACCACCGGGGAGCTGTTTTTT; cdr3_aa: CASSEGTSGVTTGELFF
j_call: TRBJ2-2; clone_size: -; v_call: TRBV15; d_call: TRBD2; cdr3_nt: TGTGCCACCAGCAGAGGCGGACTAGCGAGGGAGCTGTTTTTT; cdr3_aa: CATSRGGLARELFF